This is a list of T cell receptor beta chains from one sample in a study of blood T cells in healthy people across ages. MiXCR, run by TCRdb on the 5' RACE reads, gives a single entry per CDR3 protein. The data hold 450,000 to 700,000 distinct CDR3 sequences, with approximately 30% observed a single time. Source material: blood. The receptor source for this set is a woman between 65 and 79 years old in good health. The conserved cysteine and the conserved F or W are not part of the CDR3 here.

j_call v_call cdr3_aa
TRBJ1-1 TRBV7-2 ASSPTGVTEAF
TRBJ1-6 TRBV6-2/TRBV6-3 ASSYGSLNSPLH
TRBJ2-1 TRBV10-3 AISDPLRGVNEQF
TRBJ1-1 TRBV10-3 AISGDTSGAEAF
TRBJ2-5 TRBV11-3 ASSGPSILFPRTQY
TRBJ2-1 TRBV7-9 ATLHGGPKNNEQF
TRBJ1-6 TRBV28 ASSFIEGGGSPLH
TRBJ2-5 TRBV20-1 SGGQMAETQY
TRBJ2-5 TRBV5-6 AGNEYQETQY
TRBJ2-7 TRBV7-2 ASSLVPGGSYEQY
TRBJ2-7 TRBV15 ATSRDSRGVYEQY
TRBJ1-1 TRBV29-1 SVPGTVNTEAF
TRBJ2-7 TRBV12-3/TRBV12-4 ASSRTGYEQY
TRBJ2-5 TRBV7-9 ASSIHTETQY
TRBJ1-5 TRBV6-6 ASSRDGQGDQPQH
TRBJ2-7 TRBV4-3 ASSQGIIPGGLFYEQY
TRBJ1-2 TRBV7-3 ASSLRGQVRGYT
TRBJ2-5 TRBV4-3 ASSQDRQRGDLKTQY
TRBJ2-7 TRBV27 ASGRAGGQNEQY
TRBJ2-5 TRBV12-3/TRBV12-4 ASSLGLTASGETQY
TRBJ2-5 TRBV12-3/TRBV12-4 ASESGGRETQY
TRBJ2-2 TRBV7-9 ASSDSGSGELF
TRBJ2-1 TRBV20-1 SAGERGGQF
TRBJ1-2 TRBV4-2 ASSQDYAGEDYGYT
TRBJ1-5 TRBV7-2 ASSFGGGTQPQH
TRBJ2-5 TRBV7-2 ASSSPRDGETQY
TRBJ2-1 TRBV20-1 SANLIYNEQF
TRBJ2-1 TRBV7-2 ASSLGGGLWSSYNEQF
TRBJ2-3 TRBV29-1 SVGEADTQY
TRBJ2-7 TRBV6-2/TRBV6-3 ASSRADTYEQY
TRBJ2-5 TRBV12-5 ASGLGGLRETQY
TRBJ2-3 TRBV20-1 SARGGGATDTQY
TRBJ2-1 TRBV6-4 ASSVGDTYNEQF
TRBJ1-1 TRBV6-5 ASSNSENTEAF
TRBJ1-3 TRBV12-3/TRBV12-4 ASSYGDNSGNTIY
TRBJ2-5 TRBV7-9 ASSRTETQY
TRBJ2-2 TRBV5-5 ASSLSLAGGLNTGELF
TRBJ2-7 TRBV5-6 ASSLVVGDRHSYEQY
TRBJ2-5 TRBV6-2/TRBV6-3 ASTGRLAGGRETQY
TRBJ1-3 TRBV29-1 SVEIGGLTIY